Listed below are T cell receptor beta chains from one sample, sequenced in a study of lymphopenia after photon versus proton radiotherapy. Data came from immunoSEQ multiplex PCR; TCRdb stores just in-frame clones and leaves some out. The data show fewer than 20,000 clones, roughly 90% seen once. Sequenced here: peripheral blood, sampled from a patient treated with photon-based radiotherapy. The receptors here all came from a woman aged 40 to 49 with cholangiocarcinoma. CDR3s include the opening cysteine and the closing phenylalanine or tryptophan. A D gene is named only where the DNA matches it firmly. The size of a clone is reported for some rows only, either as once, few or many, or as a class for expanded clones.

CDR3aa: CAWGLGQGVGETQYF
CDR3nt: TGTGCCTGGGGCCTGGGACAGGGGGTGGGAGAGACCCAGTACTTC
v_gene: TRBV30
d_gene: TRBD1
len: 15
j_gene: TRBJ2-5
abundance: -

CDR3aa: CSARVGETQYF
CDR3nt: TGCAGTGCTAGAGTCGGAGAGACCCAGTACTTC
v_gene: TRBV20-1
d_gene: -
len: 11
j_gene: TRBJ2-5
abundance: -

CDR3aa: CASSRQGPGLGDTQYF
CDR3nt: TGTGCCAGCAGTAGGCAGGGACCAGGATTAGGGGATACGCAGTATTTT
v_gene: TRBV28
d_gene: -
len: 16
j_gene: TRBJ2-3
abundance: -

CDR3aa: CASSGGGNQPQHF
CDR3nt: TGTGCCAGCAGTGGGGGGGGCAATCAGCCCCAGCATTTT
v_gene: TRBV2
d_gene: -
len: 13
j_gene: TRBJ1-5
abundance: -

CDR3aa: CASSLERGRVTTEAFF
CDR3nt: TGTGCCAGCAGCTTGGAAAGAGGCAGGGTAACCACTGAAGCTTTCTTT
v_gene: TRBV5-4
d_gene: -
len: 16
j_gene: TRBJ1-1
abundance: once

CDR3aa: CASSWGPPSYEQYF
CDR3nt: TGTGCCAGCAGTTGGGGGCCCCCCTCCTACGAGCAGTACTTC
v_gene: TRBV27
d_gene: -
len: 14
j_gene: TRBJ2-7
abundance: once

CDR3aa: CASSLAGLVGRGYTF
CDR3nt: TGTGCCAGCAGCTTGGCAGGTCTGGTGGGTCGAGGCTACACCTTC
v_gene: TRBV7-9
d_gene: -
len: 15
j_gene: TRBJ1-2
abundance: -

CDR3aa: CASSRQGNYGYTF
CDR3nt: TGTGCCAGTAGTAGACAGGGGAACTATGGCTACACCTTC
v_gene: TRBV19
d_gene: TRBD1
len: 13
j_gene: TRBJ1-2
abundance: -

CDR3aa: CASRPGTGELFF
CDR3nt: TGTGCCAGCAGACCCGGGACCGGGGAGCTGTTTTTT
v_gene: TRBV6-5
d_gene: -
len: 12
j_gene: TRBJ2-2
abundance: -

CDR3aa: CASSVAGGTEAFF
CDR3nt: TGTGCCAGTAGTGTGGCAGGGGGCACTGAAGCTTTCTTT
v_gene: TRBV19
d_gene: TRBD1
len: 13
j_gene: TRBJ1-1
abundance: -

CDR3aa: CASSYSGSANTGELFF
CDR3nt: TGTGCCAGCAGTTACTCGGGAAGCGCGAACACCGGGGAGCTGTTTTTT
v_gene: TRBV6-6
d_gene: -
len: 16
j_gene: TRBJ2-2
abundance: -

CDR3aa: CASTDSRDTQYF
CDR3nt: TGTGCCAGCACCGACTCCCGAGATACGCAGTATTTT
v_gene: TRBV6-1
d_gene: -
len: 12
j_gene: TRBJ2-3
abundance: once

CDR3aa: CASNQQNTGELFF
CDR3nt: TGTGCCAGCAACCAGCAAAACACCGGGGAGCTGTTTTTT
v_gene: TRBV28
d_gene: -
len: 13
j_gene: TRBJ2-2
abundance: once

CDR3aa: CASSFRTDTQYF
CDR3nt: TGTGCCAGCAGCTTCCGTACAGATACGCAGTATTTT
v_gene: TRBV9
d_gene: -
len: 12
j_gene: TRBJ2-3
abundance: -

CDR3aa: CASTSPLSDHGYTF
CDR3nt: TGTGCCAGCACAAGTCCCCTCTCTGATCATGGCTACACCTTC
v_gene: TRBV28
d_gene: -
len: 14
j_gene: TRBJ1-2
abundance: few

CDR3aa: CASSQEDSGSPRHNEQFF
CDR3nt: TGCGCCAGCAGCCAAGAAGATAGCGGGAGCCCTCGGCACAATGAGCAGTTCTTC
v_gene: TRBV4-3
d_gene: TRBD2
len: 18
j_gene: TRBJ2-1
abundance: -

CDR3aa: CASSVDPGPGNGGYTF
CDR3nt: TGTGCCAGCAGCGTAGATCCGGGGCCGGGGAACGGTGGCTACACCTTC
v_gene: TRBV9
d_gene: -
len: 16
j_gene: TRBJ1-2
abundance: -

CDR3aa: CASSVEGTEQYF
CDR3nt: TGTGCCAGCAGCGTTGAGGGAACCGAGCAGTACTTC
v_gene: TRBV9
d_gene: -
len: 12
j_gene: TRBJ2-7
abundance: -

CDR3aa: CASSSGQGTYAFF
CDR3nt: TGTGCCAGCAGTTCGGGACAGGGTACGTACGCTTTCTTT
v_gene: TRBV27
d_gene: TRBD1
len: 13
j_gene: TRBJ1-1
abundance: -

CDR3aa: CASSLASSTGELFF
CDR3nt: TGTGCCAGCAGCTTAGCTAGCTCCACCGGGGAGCTGTTTTTT
v_gene: TRBV7-9
d_gene: -
len: 14
j_gene: TRBJ2-2
abundance: -

CDR3aa: CASSPGQAFNEQFF
CDR3nt: TGTGCCAGCAGCCCGGGACAGGCATTCAATGAGCAGTTCTTC
v_gene: TRBV28
d_gene: TRBD1
len: 14
j_gene: TRBJ2-1
abundance: -

CDR3aa: CASSEGPTGNQPQHF
CDR3nt: TGTGCCAGCAGTGAAGGTCCAACGGGCAATCAGCCCCAGCATTTT
v_gene: TRBV2
d_gene: -
len: 15
j_gene: TRBJ1-5
abundance: -

CDR3aa: CASSGRWGGQRYSPLHF
CDR3nt: TGTGCCAGCAGTGGACGTTGGGGGGGGCAACGTTATTCACCCCTCCACTTT
v_gene: TRBV27
d_gene: -
len: 17
j_gene: TRBJ1-6
abundance: -

CDR3aa: CASSQVEGQGAEQYF
CDR3nt: TGCGCCAGCAGCCAAGTGGAGGGACAGGGGGCCGAGCAGTACTTC
v_gene: TRBV4-1
d_gene: TRBD1
len: 15
j_gene: TRBJ2-7
abundance: -

CDR3aa: CASSLRGRITEAFF
CDR3nt: TGTGCCAGCAGTTTAAGGGGAAGGATCACTGAAGCTTTCTTT
v_gene: TRBV28
d_gene: -
len: 14
j_gene: TRBJ1-1
abundance: -

CDR3aa: CASSIDSYNEQFF
CDR3nt: TGCGCCAGCAGTATCGACAGTTACAATGAGCAGTTCTTC
v_gene: TRBV5-1
d_gene: -
len: 13
j_gene: TRBJ2-1
abundance: once

CDR3aa: CASSSPGTVGYTF
CDR3nt: TGTGCCAGCAGTTCCCCAGGGACGGTAGGCTACACCTTC
v_gene: TRBV27
d_gene: -
len: 13
j_gene: TRBJ1-2
abundance: -

CDR3aa: CASSQGYSDSGANVLTF
CDR3nt: TGTGCCAGCAGCCAAGGCTACAGTGACTCTGGGGCCAACGTCCTGACTTTC
v_gene: TRBV14
d_gene: -
len: 17
j_gene: TRBJ2-6
abundance: -

CDR3aa: CASSLDSAGIEAQHF
CDR3nt: TGTGCCAGCAGCTTAGACTCCGCAGGGATCGAGGCCCAGCATTTT
v_gene: TRBV11-2
d_gene: -
len: 15
j_gene: TRBJ1-5
abundance: once

CDR3aa: CASSRVEQFF
CDR3nt: TGTGCCAGCAGTCGAGTTGAGCAGTTCTTC
v_gene: TRBV28
d_gene: -
len: 10
j_gene: TRBJ2-1
abundance: -

CDR3aa: CASSLSGQNNEQFF
CDR3nt: TGTGCCAGCAGCTTAAGTGGGCAGAACAATGAGCAGTTCTTC
v_gene: TRBV7-3
d_gene: -
len: 14
j_gene: TRBJ2-1
abundance: few

CDR3aa: CAWSRMRGASSGNTIYF
CDR3nt: TGTGCCTGGAGTCGGATGAGGGGTGCGAGCTCTGGAAACACCATATATTTT
v_gene: TRBV30
d_gene: -
len: 17
j_gene: TRBJ1-3
abundance: -

CDR3aa: CASSLAQGDLSNYGYTF
CDR3nt: TGCGCCAGCAGCTTGGCTCAGGGGGACCTTAGCAACTATGGCTACACCTTC
v_gene: TRBV5-1
d_gene: TRBD1
len: 17
j_gene: TRBJ1-2
abundance: -

CDR3aa: CASSPWGGRFNSYEQYF
CDR3nt: TGTGCCAGCAGCCCCTGGGGGGGTCGGTTCAACTCCTACGAGCAGTACTTC
v_gene: TRBV7-9
d_gene: TRBD2
len: 17
j_gene: TRBJ2-7
abundance: -

CDR3aa: CASSSLPGPESYTF
CDR3nt: TGTGCCAGCAGCTCTCTACCGGGGCCTGAGTCCTACACCTTC
v_gene: TRBV27
d_gene: -
len: 14
j_gene: TRBJ1-2
abundance: -

CDR3aa: CASSPHPTSGTEAFF
CDR3nt: TGTGCCAGCAGCCCCCACCCCACTTCTGGAACTGAAGCTTTCTTT
v_gene: TRBV9
d_gene: -
len: 15
j_gene: TRBJ1-1
abundance: -

CDR3aa: CASSLERNTGELFF
CDR3nt: TGTGCCAGCAGCTTGGAACGGAACACCGGGGAGCTGTTTTTT
v_gene: TRBV5-4
d_gene: -
len: 14
j_gene: TRBJ2-2
abundance: -

CDR3aa: CASSQDGHEAFF
CDR3nt: TGTGCCAGCAGTCAGGACGGCCACGAAGCTTTCTTT
v_gene: TRBV6-6
d_gene: -
len: 12
j_gene: TRBJ1-1
abundance: once

CDR3aa: CASSSKQGDYGYTF
CDR3nt: TGCGCCAGCAGCTCGAAACAGGGGGACTATGGCTACACCTTC
v_gene: TRBV5-1
d_gene: TRBD1
len: 14
j_gene: TRBJ1-2
abundance: -

CDR3aa: CASSDSPSVPQHF
CDR3nt: TGTGCCAGCAGTGACTCCCCTTCGGTACCCCAGCATTTT
v_gene: TRBV6-1
d_gene: -
len: 13
j_gene: TRBJ1-5
abundance: -

CDR3aa: CASGDRVDKQFF
CDR3nt: TGTGCTAGTGGCGACAGGGTCGATAAGCAGTTCTTC
v_gene: TRBV12-5
d_gene: TRBD1
len: 12
j_gene: TRBJ2-1
abundance: -

CDR3aa: CASSLGETSDEQYF
CDR3nt: TGCGCCAGCAGCTTGGGAGAGACTAGCGACGAGCAGTACTTC
v_gene: TRBV5-1
d_gene: TRBD2
len: 14
j_gene: TRBJ2-7
abundance: -

CDR3aa: CASSLEGRDQPQHF
CDR3nt: TGTGCCAGCAGCTTGGAGGGGCGCGATCAGCCCCAGCATTTT
v_gene: TRBV5-4
d_gene: -
len: 14
j_gene: TRBJ1-5
abundance: -

CDR3aa: CASKIAAKYNEQFF
CDR3nt: TGTGCCAGCAAAATAGCGGCAAAATACAATGAGCAGTTCTTC
v_gene: TRBV9
d_gene: -
len: 14
j_gene: TRBJ2-1
abundance: -

CDR3aa: CASSQTGTDQEQYF
CDR3nt: TGTGCCAGCAGCCAAACCGGGACAGACCAAGAGCAGTACTTC
v_gene: TRBV4-2
d_gene: TRBD1
len: 14
j_gene: TRBJ2-7
abundance: -

CDR3aa: CASTTGTSTDTQYF
CDR3nt: TGTGCCAGCACCACAGGGACTTCCACTGATACGCAGTATTTT
v_gene: TRBV27
d_gene: -
len: 14
j_gene: TRBJ2-3
abundance: -

CDR3aa: CASSLTGGSGNTIYF
CDR3nt: TGTGCCAGCAGCCTAACCGGGGGTAGTGGAAACACCATATATTTT
v_gene: TRBV7-3
d_gene: -
len: 15
j_gene: TRBJ1-3
abundance: -

CDR3aa: CASSPWVAANTEAFF
CDR3nt: TGCGCCAGCAGCCCTTGGGTTGCGGCCAACACTGAAGCTTTCTTT
v_gene: TRBV5-1
d_gene: -
len: 15
j_gene: TRBJ1-1
abundance: -

CDR3aa: CASSQVRLVRGGELFF
CDR3nt: TGCGCCAGCAGCCAAGTCCGGCTAGTAAGGGGCGGGGAGCTGTTTTTT
v_gene: TRBV4-1
d_gene: -
len: 16
j_gene: TRBJ2-2
abundance: -

CDR3aa: CASSGGLSPSNYGYTF
CDR3nt: TGCGCCAGCAGCGGGGGGCTTTCGCCCTCCAACTATGGCTACACCTTC
v_gene: TRBV5-1
d_gene: -
len: 16
j_gene: TRBJ1-2
abundance: -

CDR3aa: CATYGGPTEAFF
CDR3nt: TGTGCCACCTACGGGGGACCCACTGAAGCTTTCTTT
v_gene: TRBV7-9
d_gene: -
len: 12
j_gene: TRBJ1-1
abundance: -

CDR3aa: CAWSIPGFSETQYF
CDR3nt: TGTGCCTGGAGCATACCAGGGTTTTCAGAGACCCAGTACTTC
v_gene: TRBV30
d_gene: -
len: 14
j_gene: TRBJ2-5
abundance: -

CDR3aa: CATSTNARMNTEAFF
CDR3nt: TGTGCCACCAGCACCAACGCACGGATGAACACTGAAGCTTTCTTT
v_gene: TRBV15
d_gene: -
len: 15
j_gene: TRBJ1-1
abundance: -

CDR3aa: CASSSWTGTNSPLHF
CDR3nt: TGTGCCAGCAGTTCCTGGACAGGGACTAATTCACCCCTCCACTTT
v_gene: TRBV28
d_gene: TRBD1
len: 15
j_gene: TRBJ1-6
abundance: few

CDR3aa: CASSLEQGLAGNYNEQFF
CDR3nt: TGCGCCAGCAGCTTGGAACAGGGACTAGCGGGGAACTACAATGAGCAGTTCTTC
v_gene: TRBV5-1
d_gene: TRBD2
len: 18
j_gene: TRBJ2-1
abundance: -

CDR3aa: CASSLTLENEQFF
CDR3nt: TGTGCCAGCAGCCTCACCTTAGAAAATGAGCAGTTCTTC
v_gene: TRBV11-3
d_gene: -
len: 13
j_gene: TRBJ2-1
abundance: -

CDR3aa: CASRGSMGQETQYF
CDR3nt: TGTGCCAGCAGAGGTAGCATGGGCCAAGAGACCCAGTACTTC
v_gene: TRBV28
d_gene: -
len: 14
j_gene: TRBJ2-5
abundance: -